Following are 29 T cell receptor beta chains from one sample sequenced in a study of blood T cell repertoires in COVID-19. Profiling relied on immunoSEQ multiplex PCR, and the TCRdb table lists in-frame clones only, not all of them. The table includes 300,000 or so clones, approximately 90% detected once. Sequencing input: PBMCs or T cells enriched from blood (not recorded which). These receptors were obtained from a woman in her twenties or thirties who had recovered from COVID-19.

This clone was counted a single time. The V gene is TRBV5-1, the J gene TRBJ2-7, with D perhaps matching TRBD1 (5 bases). Germline V gives CDR1 SGHRS, CDR2 YFSETQ. This CDR3 is built from 16 residues. Trimming removed 4 bases from V and 5 bases from J, with 22 bases in between. The CDR3: CASSLPRAGFGHEQYF. The CDR3 region has the DNA TGCGCCAGCAGCCTCCCCCGGGCAGGGTTTGGCCACGAGCAGTACTTC.

This clone was counted between two and nine times. The chain links TRBV20-1 to TRBJ1-2; D may be TRBD1 (5 bases). Germline V CDR1 and CDR2: DFQATT, SNEGSKA (reference sequence). V lost 3 bases to trimming and J lost 6 bases, with 17 bases between them. The CDR3 runs to 14 residues. As DNA, the CDR3 is TGCAGTGCTAGTCTCGGGGGAATCGGCAATGGCTACACCTTC. Its protein product is CSASLGGIGNGYTF.

This clone showed up just a few times. V usage is TRBV15 and J usage is TRBJ1-1, with a possible D match to TRBD1 (6 bases). This CDR3 comprises 13 residues. The V end lost 4 bases, the J end lost 4 bases, and 10 bases lay between the germline ends. The germline V gene encodes CDR1 LNHNV and CDR2 YYDKDF (reference sequence). The CDR3 region has the DNA TGTGCCACCAGCAAGGGGGGGACCACTGAAGCTTTCTTT. Translating gives CATSKGGTTEAFF.

The chain is built from TRBV7-2 and TRBJ2-1; D is perhaps TRBD2 (5 bases). Germline CDR1 SGHTA, CDR2 FQGNSA. This CDR3 comprises 15 residues. Trimming left V 5 bases short and J 8 bases short, with 19 bases between. The CDR3 nucleotides read TGTGCCAGCAGCCATGAACAGAAACCGAGGGATGAGCAGTTCTTC. This gives the protein CASSHEQKPRDEQFF.

This chain joins TRBV12-5 and TRBJ1-1, with TRBD1 matching over 7 bases. Per germline, CDR1 LGHNT and CDR2 FRNRAP. V gave up 0 bases and J gave up 7 bases; unmatched junction bases: 14. The CDR3 loop spans 17 amino acids. CDR3 nucleotide sequence: TGTGCTAGTGGTTTGGTACGAGGTGGAGGGGGCTCCCATGAAGCTTTCTTT. Protein: CASGLVRGGGGSHEAFF.

V is TRBV5-4 and J is TRBJ2-2, with D possibly TRBD2 on 5 matching bases. CDR3 length equals 13 residues. V was clipped by 9 bases and J by 1 base, with 10 bases between them. Germline CDR1 SGHNT, CDR2 YYREEE (reference sequence). DNA of the CDR3: TGTGCCACCACTAGGGAGAACACCGGGGAGCTGTTTTTT. Protein sequence: CATTRENTGELFF.

The genes are TRBV5-4 and TRBJ1-3, with a weak D call TRBD1 (5 bases). V shed 0 bases and J shed 4 bases, with 8 bases lying between them. The CDR3 sequence is 14 residues long. Germline V CDR1 and CDR2: SGHNT, YYREEE (reference sequence). CDR3 sequence: CASSLEGRGNTIYF. For the CDR3, the DNA is TGTGCCAGCAGCTTGGAGGGGCGGGGAAACACCATATATTTT.

A word on this clone: Other DNA sequences within the sample encode an identical CDR3. The chain employs TRBV12-3 or TRBV12-4 and TRBJ1-3; D not resolved. The CDR3 runs 13 residues. Trimming took off 5 bases at V and 1 base at J, with 6 bases between the two ends. The CDR3, as DNA: TGTGCCAGCAGTCCCTTATCTGGAAACACCATATATTTT. Translating gives CASSPLSGNTIYF.

CDR3 region: CATSKTGLPQETQYF. The CDR3 coding sequence is TGTGCCACCAGCAAAACAGGGTTGCCCCAAGAGACCCAGTACTTC. The chain has TRBV24-1 and TRBJ2-5; TRBD1 is a possible D gene (6 bases). Trimming left V 7 bases short and J 1 base short, with 15 bases between. CDR3 length: 15 residues. Germline V gene sequence: CDR1 KGHDR, CDR2 SFDVKD.

The chain combines TRBV9 with TRBJ2-5, with no clear D. Germline V CDR1 and CDR2: SGDLS, YYNGEE. The CDR3 is 12 residues long. V lost 4 bases, J lost 0 bases, and 4 bases lay in between. CDR3 in amino acids: CASSPNQETQYF. The CDR3 DNA reads as TGTGCCAGCAGCCCAAACCAAGAGACCCAGTACTTC.

V and J are TRBV21-1 and TRBJ1-1; TRBD1, the D gene given by the table, was not confirmed from the DNA. TRBV21-1 is a known pseudogene. The CDR3 has 17 residues. The CDR3 bases are TGTGCCAGCAGCAAAGGATCCCGGGACAGGGGAGGGACTGAAGCTTTCTTT. It yields the protein CASSKGSRDRGGTEAFF.

J is TRBJ2-1 and V is TRBV4-3, with D maybe TRBD1 (6 bases). The CDR3 is 15 residues long. V lost 6 bases and J lost 2, with 14 bases in between. Per the germline V gene, CDR1 is LGHNA and CDR2 is YSLEER. The CDR3 sequence is CASRDNRATYNEQFF. For the CDR3, the DNA is TGCGCCAGCAGAGACAACAGGGCAACCTACAATGAGCAGTTCTTC.

This clone was observed a single time. CDR3 nucleotides: TGTGCCAGCAGCCCCGAGGGCTCCTTGGCTTTCTTT. Its translation is CASSPEGSLAFF. The chain links TRBV7-9 to TRBJ1-1; D remains ambiguous. CDR1 is SEHNR, CDR2 FQNEAQ, per germline (reference sequence). This CDR3 is 12 amino acids long. V was cut by 5 bases and J by 11 bases, with 15 bases left in between.

V gene TRBV7-2 combines with J gene TRBJ1-1; 7 bases fit TRBD1. J lost 3 bases, V lost 0 bases, and 4 bases had no gene match. The CDR3 contains 15 residues. Germline values: CDR1 SGHTA, CDR2 FQGNSA. CDR3 region: CASSLALTGDTEAFF. The CDR3 nucleotides read TGTGCCAGCAGCTTAGCGTTAACAGGGGACACTGAAGCTTTCTTT. Using reference TRBV7-2 and TRBJ1-1 for the parts outside the CDR3, the full variable domain is GAGVSQSPSNKVTEKGKDVELRCDPISGHTALYWYRQSLGQGLEFLIYFQGNSAPDKSGLPSDRFSAERTGGSVSTLTIQRTQQEDSAVYLCASSLALTGDTEAFFGQGTRLTVV.

V usage is TRBV7-2 and J usage is TRBJ2-1; 12 positions match TRBD2. Trimming cost V 5 bases and J 7 bases; bases outside gene matches: 6. Germline V lookup: CDR1 SGHTA, CDR2 FQGNSA. This CDR3 has 15 amino acids. The CDR3 bases are TGTGCCAGCAGCCCCGGGACTAGCGGGTGGAATGAGCAGTTCTTC. Its protein product is CASSPGTSGWNEQFF.

The CDR3 sequence: CASSFGQPLNEKLFF. As DNA, the CDR3 is TGTGCCAGCAGCTTTGGGCAGCCGCTTAATGAAAAACTGTTTTTT. The chain combines TRBV5-5 with TRBJ1-4; D is undetermined. Between the trimmed V and J ends, which lost 2 bases and 4 bases, there was a span of 12 bases. This CDR3 is 15 amino acids long. Looked up from germline, CDR1 is SGHKS and CDR2 is YYEKEE (reference sequence).

The sample holds one count of this clone. The rearrangement links TRBV15 to TRBJ2-3; no definite D call. CDR3 length: 12 residues. Trimming left V 0 bases short and J 7 bases short, with 5 bases between. Germline CDR1 is LNHNV and CDR2 is YYDKDF (reference sequence). CDR3 in DNA: TGTGCCACCAGCAGAGATATGTATACGCAGTATTTT. It translates to CATSRDMYTQYF. Drawing the rest from reference TRBV15 and TRBJ2-3, the complete variable domain is DAMVIQNPRYQVTQFGKPVTLSCSQTLNHNVMYWYQQKSSQAPKLLFHYYDKDFNNEADTPDNFQSRRPNTSFCFLDIRSPGLGDTAMYLCATSRDMYTQYFGPGTRLTVL.

The chain carries TRBV30 and TRBJ2-7, with D perhaps TRBD1 (5 bases). CDR1 is GTSNPN and CDR2 is SVGIG in the germline V gene (reference sequence). V shed 4 bases and J shed 2 bases, with 9 bases lying between them. The CDR3 runs to 12 residues. CDR3 nucleotides: TGTGCCTGGAAAGGGGCCACCTACGAGCAGTACTTC. Translated, it gives CAWKGATYEQYF.

The V gene is TRBV4-1, the J gene TRBJ1-2, with 8 nucleotides matching TRBD1. Germline V gives CDR1 MGHRA, CDR2 YSYEKL. V lost 1 base, J lost 8 bases, and 3 bases stayed unmatched. This CDR3 is built from 13 residues. The CDR3 coding sequence is TGCGCCAGCAGCCAAGCCCCAGGGGGCGGCTACACCTTC. Translating it yields CASSQAPGGGYTF.

The rearrangement uses TRBV9 and TRBJ2-3, with 7 bases identical to TRBD1. This CDR3 comprises 15 residues. The V and J ends lost 2 bases and 0 bases, in that order; junction bases with no gene match: 3. The germline V gene has CDR1 SGDLS and CDR2 YYNGEE. This CDR3 is CASSVTGTSTDTQYF. The DNA for the CDR3 is TGTGCCAGCAGCGTGACAGGGACAAGCACAGATACGCAGTATTTT.

The genes are TRBV6-5 and TRBJ1-2; 7 nucleotides match TRBD1. CDR3 size: 14 residues. The J segment lost 2 bases and the V segment lost 6 bases, leaving 6 bases of the junction unmatched. The germline gives CDR1 MNHEY, CDR2 SVGAGI. The CDR3: CASRGGQTNYGYTF. CDR3 bases: TGTGCCAGCAGAGGGGGACAGACGAACTATGGCTACACCTTC.

CDR3 DNA sequence: TGTGCCAGCAGCGGGACAGGATTCATGAACACTGAAGCTTTCTTT. The encoded protein is CASSGTGFMNTEAFF. The chain employs TRBV9 and TRBJ1-1; 7 nucleotides line up with TRBD1. CDR3 length equals 15 residues. Germline V gene lookup returns CDR1 SGDLS and CDR2 YYNGEE. J was trimmed by 0 bases and V by 3 bases; bases with no gene match: 5.

This chain joins TRBV5-1 and TRBJ1-6, with 7 positions matching TRBD1. The CDR3 consists of 14 residues. Trimming removed 6 bases from V and 7 bases from J; junction bases left unmatched: 7. In germline, CDR1 is SGHRS, CDR2 YFSETQ. This CDR3 reads CASTTGTVNSPLHF. The CDR3 coding sequence is TGCGCCAGCACAACCGGGACAGTAAATTCACCCCTCCACTTT.

The genes are TRBV18 and TRBJ1-1; no clear D. This CDR3 region has 14 residues. Germline loops: CDR1 KGHSH, CDR2 LQKENI. V dropped 0 bases and J dropped 1 base, with 6 bases sitting between them. The chain's CDR3 is CASSPPAGNTEAFF. The CDR3 DNA sequence: TGTGCCAGCTCACCACCGGCAGGGAACACTGAAGCTTTCTTT.

This clone was detected only a few times. The J gene is TRBJ1-5, the V gene TRBV12-5; D might be TRBD1 (5 bases). The ends were cut back, 5 bases at V and 0 bases at J, with 8 bases in the middle. The CDR3 totals 14 residues. Germline CDR1 reads LGHNT; CDR2 reads FRNRAP. CDR3 protein: CASGTTDSNQPQHF. The CDR3, as DNA: TGTGCTAGTGGTACGACAGATAGCAATCAGCCCCAGCATTTT. Using reference TRBV12-5 and TRBJ1-5 for the parts outside the CDR3, the full variable domain is DARVTQTPRHKVTEMGQEVTMRCQPILGHNTVFWYRQTMMQGLELLAYFRNRAPLDDSGMPKDRFSAEMPDATLATLKIQPSEPRDSAVYFCASGTTDSNQPQHFGDGTRLSIL.

This clone has just one count. V and J are TRBV5-1 and TRBJ2-7; perhaps TRBD1 as D (6 bases). The V end was cut by 4 bases, the J end by 1 base, with 12 bases between. The germline gives CDR1 SGHRS, CDR2 YFSETQ. The length of the CDR3 is 14 residues. As DNA, the CDR3 is TGCGCCAGCAGCCTCGGGACACTATCCTACGAGCAGTACTTC. Its protein product is CASSLGTLSYEQYF.

The chain is built from TRBV19 and TRBJ1-2; D is possibly TRBD1 (5 bases). Between the trimmed V and J ends, which lost 3 bases and 8 bases, there was a span of 13 bases. Germline CDR1 reads LNHDA; CDR2 reads SQIVND (reference sequence). The CDR3 is 13 residues long. The CDR3 here is CASSILQDGGYTF. As DNA, the CDR3 is TGTGCCAGTAGTATCCTACAGGATGGAGGCTACACCTTC.

The V call is TRBV19, the J call TRBJ1-4, with D unresolved. V lost 3 bases and J lost 0, with 8 bases in between. Germline CDR1 LNHDA, CDR2 SQIVND (reference sequence). This CDR3 comprises 15 residues. CDR3 DNA sequence: TGTGCCAGTAGTATTCAGACTGCAACTAATGAAAAACTGTTTTTT. Its protein product is CASSIQTATNEKLFF.

This clone was counted between two and nine times. The chain carries TRBV30 and TRBJ2-3; 10 bases match TRBD2. The V segment lost 0 bases and the J segment 1 base; nucleotides outside the gene matches: 4. Germline CDR1 GTSNPN, CDR2 SVGIG (reference sequence). This CDR3 spans 16 amino acids. Here the CDR3 reads CAWSVLSGGGTDTQYF. In nucleotides, the CDR3 is TGTGCCTGGAGTGTACTGAGCGGGGGGGGCACAGATACGCAGTATTTT.